This T cell receptor beta chain was profiled in a study of blood T cell repertoires in COVID-19. Donors were grouped by their self-reported clinical history. Donors in Cohort 3 counted as recovered after two negative PCRs, clearance, or symptom resolution. The ends were cut back, 3 bases at V and 8 bases at J, with 10 bases in the middle. The germline V gene encodes CDR1 DFQATT and CDR2 SNEGSKA (reference sequence). The CDR3 consists of 11 residues. Repertoires were generated with immunoSEQ multiplex PCR, while TCRdb's copy carries only in-frame clones and drops some. This table holds 150,000 to 250,000 clones, roughly four fifths found once.

The sample taken for sequencing was PBMCs or T cells enriched from blood (not recorded which). V usage is TRBV20-1 and J usage is TRBJ1-2; no clear D. This TCR derives from a man aged 35-49 years who had recovered from COVID-19. The CDR3 here is CSASRVGGYTF. CDR3 DNA sequence: TGCAGTGCTAGCCGGGTAGGAGGCTACACCTTC.